This T cell receptor (beta chain) was documented in a study of blood T cell repertoires in COVID-19. Across the whole study: The United States, Italy and Spain provided the acute and convalescent COVID-19 samples. T cells, B-cell-depleted T cells, or PBMCs supplied cDNA or gDNA.

Patients in Seattle were enrolled during active infection, then followed longitudinally. Authors' methods: Nucleated cell number was recorded as an estimate derived from reference gene primer amplification. Produced via immunoSEQ multiplex PCR; TCRdb's table is partial and in-frame only. V, J and clone size derive from that table, while D and trimming were established from the DNA sequence. In the table there are approximately 200,000 clones, under 85% of which are singletons. This CDR3 spans 13 amino acids. Germline values: CDR1 SGHVS, CDR2 FQNEAQ. Trimming removed 5 bases at V and 5 bases at J, with 13 bases between.

The chain links TRBV7-8 to TRBJ2-7; a weak D match, TRBD1 (6 bases). The sequencing sample was made of peripheral blood. The clonotype was recovered from a woman over 75 with COVID-19, enrolled during active disease. CDR3 sequence reads: CASSRYRAHEQYF. Here the CDR3 DNA reads TGTGCCAGCAGCCGGTACAGGGCCCACGAGCAGTACTTC.